This T cell receptor (beta chain) was recovered during a study of cytomegalovirus exposure and HLA in healthy donors. Study background: About 200 million T cells yielded more than 90 million unique TCR beta sequences, as an earlier analysis found.

General study results and limits: In a later analysis, HLA-C alleles had the fewest associated TCRs, DRB1 alleles the most.

With 60 Vbeta and 13 Jbeta primers, the PCR was carried out. Sequencing used immunoSEQ multiplex PCR; TCRdb keeps in-frame clones, though not all of them. The sample gives under 200,000 clones, 60% to 80% of which show up once; about 7.6% is in the top ten. A note on this clone: The target antigen is unknown.

With 4 bases removed from V and 5 bases from J, the gap between germline ends came to 9 bases. CDR3 length equals 13 residues. Per the germline V gene, CDR1 is SGHTS and CDR2 is YDEGEE. The rearrangement uses TRBV5-8 and TRBJ2-2; D uncertain. Material: PBMCs. The receptor was isolated from a woman in her 40s in good health and CMV-seropositive. In DNA, the CDR3 is TGTGCCAGCAGCCTGATTAGAACCGGGGAGCTGTTTTTT. It specifies CASSLIRTGELFF.